This entry lists 18 T cell receptor beta chains sequenced from one sample in a study of spatial heterogeneity in lung cancer. One entry per CDR3 protein, called by TCRdb with MiXCR from the 5' RACE reads. The table includes 140 to 150 distinct CDR3 sequences, roughly a sixth detected once. The time point denotes: sample taken at primary tumor resection. The sequenced sample was normal lung tissue next to the tumor, obtained at surgery. All receptors come from a female donor with early-stage non-small cell lung cancer.

In this sample, this clonotype is large. Within a library made for alpha chains, this beta chain is off target, and its count is uninformative. V and J are TRBV6-2 or TRBV6-3 and TRBJ2-1; D is unclear. This CDR3 is built from 16 residues. Germline lookup yields CDR1 MNHEY and CDR2 SVGEGT. V lost 8 bases and J 0 bases, leaving 17 bases between the germline ends. CDR3 in DNA: TGTGCCAGCGGTAGAAACCCACAGAGCTCCTACAATGAGCAGTTCTTC. Its translation is CASGRNPQSSYNEQFF.

This clonotype is termed hyperexpanded. This beta chain is off target for a library built for alpha chains, so its abundance means little. The chain has TRBV7-2 and TRBJ2-7; TRBD1 matches at 7 bases. Germline V gene lookup returns CDR1 SGHTA and CDR2 FQGNSA. V was clipped by 1 base and J by 8 bases; unmatched bases: 8. The CDR3 is made up of 14 amino acids. This CDR3 is CASSLEGQVRKQYF. For the CDR3, the DNA is TGTGCCAGCAGCTTAGAAGGACAGGTTCGGAAGCAGTACTTC. Based on the CDR3 plus reference TRBV7-2 and TRBJ2-7, the full variable domain is GAGVSQSPSNKVTEKGKDVELRCDPISGHTALYWYRQSLGQGLEFLIYFQGNSAPDKSGLPSDRFSAERTGGSVSTLTIQRTQQEDSAVYLCASSLEGQVRKQYFGPGTRLTVT.

By frequency in the sample, this clonotype is hyperexpanded (1% or more). This beta chain appears as a stray read in a library generated for alpha chains; its size is not informative. The genes are TRBV14 and TRBJ2-7; D is perhaps TRBD2 (5 bases). CDR3 length: 14 amino acids. Germline CDR1 and CDR2: SGHDN and FVKESK. The V end lost 1 base, the J end lost 4 bases, and 11 bases lay between the germline ends. This chain's CDR3 is CASSQGGLPYEQYF. DNA for the CDR3: TGTGCCAGCAGCCAAGGCGGACTCCCATACGAGCAGTACTTC.

Of note for this clonotype: A library prepared for alpha chains yielded this beta chain as an off-target read; its size is of little meaning. V usage is TRBV7-3 and J usage is TRBJ2-7; D tentatively reads TRBD1 or TRBD2 (5 bases each). The CDR3 runs 15 residues. CDR1 is SGHTA, CDR2 FQGTGA, per germline. V was trimmed by 2 bases and J by 2 bases, leaving 13 bases between them. The CDR3, as DNA: TGTGCCAGCAGCTTAGGTCCGGGGCCGCCCTACGAGCAGTACTTC. Translated, it gives CASSLGPGPPYEQYF.

By sample share, this clonotype is large (0.1 to 1%). This beta chain is off target for a library built for alpha chains, so its abundance means little. The V call is TRBV20-1, the J call TRBJ1-1, with TRBD1 matching 7 bases. CDR3 size: 13 residues. CDR1 and CDR2 from the germline V gene are DFQATT and SNEGSKA (reference sequence). V was pared by 3 bases and J by 0 bases, with 1 base of the junction left unmatched. This chain's CDR3 is CSASTGVNTEAFF. In nucleotides, the CDR3 is TGCAGTGCTAGCACAGGGGTGAACACTGAAGCTTTCTTT.

In this sample, this clonotype is hyperexpanded. This beta chain is a stray sequence in a library constructed for alpha chains; its clone size is not meaningful. This chain connects TRBV6-2 or TRBV6-3 to TRBJ2-5; D remains ambiguous. Germline CDR1 MNHEY, CDR2 SVGEGT. This CDR3 has 13 amino acids. V was pared by 7 bases and J by 3 bases, with 12 bases between. CDR3 residues: CASKPGMEETQYF. The CDR3 DNA is TGTGCCAGCAAGCCAGGTATGGAAGAGACCCAGTACTTC.

Within the sample, this clonotype is hyperexpanded (1% or more). This beta chain is an unintended read in a library built for alpha chains; its size means little. The CDR3, as DNA: TGCAGTGCTAGAGATTCCGGCGGGGGGTTGCCCTATTACAATGAGCAGTTCTTC. It translates to CSARDSGGGLPYYNEQFF. The gene calls are TRBV20-1 and TRBJ2-1; TRBD2 aligns across 8 bases. Germline V gene sequence: CDR1 DFQATT, CDR2 SNEGSKA (reference sequence). Unmatched junction bases numbered 14, after V lost 0 bases and J lost 4 bases. This CDR3 is built from 18 residues.

Note on this clonotype: This beta chain lies outside the target of a library built for alpha chains; its clone size means little. This chain connects TRBV19 to TRBJ2-7; D is possibly TRBD1 (6 bases). Germline CDR1 and CDR2: LNHDA and SQIVND (reference sequence). The V and J ends lost 6 bases and 0 bases respectively, with 24 bases between them. CDR3 length: 18 residues. The CDR3 region has the DNA TGTGCCAGTAGAAAGACTGCACAGGGAACCCTTAGCTCCTACGAGCAGTACTTC. Its protein is CASRKTAQGTLSSYEQYF.

This clonotype counts as medium-sized. With the library built for alpha chains, this beta chain is off target and its frequency is not meaningful. The chain has TRBV30 and TRBJ2-5, with D hard to call. Per germline, CDR1 GTSNPN and CDR2 SVGIG (reference sequence). The CDR3 extends over 12 amino acids. V was cut by 3 bases and J by 0 bases, with 5 bases left in between. Here the CDR3 reads CAWRQNQETQYF. The CDR3 bases are TGTGCCTGGAGACAGAACCAAGAGACCCAGTACTTC.

As for this clonotype: Since it is a stray read in a library aimed at alpha chains, this beta chain has a size that is not meaningful. This chain joins TRBV7-2 and TRBJ2-5; 8 nucleotides agree with TRBD2. The trim removed 6 bases at V and 3 bases at J, leaving 0 bases unmatched. CDR1 is SGHTA and CDR2 is FQGNSA in the germline V gene. CDR3 length: 12 amino acids. The CDR3 sequence: CASSSGEETQYF. CDR3 sequence (DNA): TGTGCCAGCAGTAGCGGGGAAGAGACCCAGTACTTC. Based on the CDR3 plus reference TRBV7-2 and TRBJ2-5, the full variable domain is GAGVSQSPSNKVTEKGKDVELRCDPISGHTALYWYRQSLGQGLEFLIYFQGNSAPDKSGLPSDRFSAERTGGSVSTLTIQRTQQEDSAVYLCASSSGEETQYFGPGTRLLVL.

By share, this clonotype ranks as hyperexpanded. Since the library was made to target alpha chains, this beta chain is a stray read and its abundance is not meaningful. The chain uses TRBV27 and TRBJ2-1, with D hard to call. Trimming stripped 7 bases from V and 4 bases from J, with 8 bases between. The germline gives CDR1 MNHEY, CDR2 SMNVEV (reference sequence). CDR3 size: 12 residues. The CDR3 coding sequence is TGTGCCAGCACCGACGTTTACAATGAGCAGTTCTTC. Translation gives CASTDVYNEQFF.

By proportion, this clonotype is large. This beta chain turned up in a library designed for alpha chains; as an off-target read, its abundance says little. This chain connects TRBV20-1 to TRBJ2-5, with D possibly being TRBD2 (6 bases). V was clipped by 4 bases and J by 5 bases, with 20 bases between them. The CDR3 loop spans 15 amino acids. Germline V gene data show CDR1 as DFQATT and CDR2 as SNEGSKA (reference sequence). The CDR3 region is CSATLALGGGETQYF. Here the CDR3 DNA reads TGCAGTGCTACCCTCGCCCTGGGGGGTGGGGAGACCCAGTACTTC.

This clonotype is deemed hyperexpanded. This beta chain appears as a stray read in a library generated for alpha chains; its size is not informative. The gene calls are TRBV7-9 and TRBJ2-1; tentatively, D is TRBD2 (6 bases). Germline V lookup: CDR1 SEHNR, CDR2 FQNEAQ (reference sequence). The germline V and J ends were trimmed by 0 bases and 15 bases, with 18 bases remaining between them. This CDR3 has 14 residues. CDR3 nucleotide sequence: TGTGCCAGCAGCTTAGCGGGGGACTGGGACCCAGGGTTCTTC. Its translation is CASSLAGDWDPGFF. Combining the CDR3 with reference TRBV7-9 and TRBJ2-1 gives the whole variable domain DTGVSQNPRHKITKRGQNVTFRCDPISEHNRLYWYRQTLGQGPEFLTYFQNEAQLEKSRLLSDRFSAERPKGSFSTLEIQRTEQGDSAMYLCASSLAGDWDPGFFGPGTRLTVL.

To note about this clonotype: As an off-target read in a library built for alpha chains, this beta chain has a frequency of little significance. The chain has TRBV20-1 and TRBJ2-5, with D uncertain. The CDR3 runs 13 residues. The V and J ends lost 3 bases and 2 bases respectively, with 10 bases between them. Germline values: CDR1 DFQATT, CDR2 SNEGSKA (reference sequence). CDR3 nucleotide sequence: TGCAGTGCTAGTCCGGGTTTGCAAGAGACCCAGTACTTC. Amino acids: CSASPGLQETQYF.

There are a few counts of this clonotype. This beta chain came through as a stray read in a library set up for alpha chains, and its size says little. This chain joins TRBV13 and TRBJ2-5; unclear D gene. The V end was cut by 2 bases, the J end by 5 bases, with 9 bases between. Germline CDR1 is PRHDT and CDR2 is FYEKMQ (reference sequence). This CDR3 is 13 amino acids long. The CDR3 protein is CASSLNGEETQYF. The CDR3 DNA reads TGTGCCAGCAGCTTAAACGGAGAGGAGACCCAGTACTTC.

In its sample, this clonotype is large (0.1 to 1%). This beta chain represents an off-target read in a library built for alpha chains; its size is of limited meaning. The chain combines TRBV7-2 with TRBJ2-7; D tentatively reads TRBD1 or TRBD2 (5 bases each). V was trimmed by 5 bases and J by 7 bases, leaving 15 bases between them. The CDR3 is 13 amino acids. Germline V lookup: CDR1 SGHTA, CDR2 FQGNSA. This CDR3 reads CASSLGPNGEQYF. DNA for the CDR3: TGTGCCAGCAGCCTGGGACCTAACGGGGAGCAGTACTTC.

Only a few counts were recorded for this clonotype. This may stem from a read error, because a much larger clone lies one nucleotide away. This beta chain is a stray sequence in a library constructed for alpha chains; its clone size is not meaningful. This chain connects TRBV6-2 or TRBV6-3 to TRBJ2-6, with D perhaps TRBD1 (5 bases). Germline loops: CDR1 MNHEY, CDR2 SVGEGT. The CDR3 consists of 15 residues. In DNA form, the CDR3 reads TGTGCCAGCAGATCAGCCGGCTCTGGGGCCAACGTCCCGACTTTC. Amino acid sequence: CASRSAGSGANVPTF.

This clonotype was detected a few times. This beta chain is off target for a library built for alpha chains, so its abundance means little. V gene TRBV28 combines with J gene TRBJ2-2; 9 nucleotides align to TRBD1. The ends lost 5 bases at V and 6 bases at J; junction bases unmatched: 13. Looked up from germline, CDR1 is MDHEN and CDR2 is SYDVKM. The CDR3 is 17 residues long. In DNA form, the CDR3 reads TGTGCCAGCAGTGAGGAATCGGACAGGGGATACTCCGGGGAGCTGTTTTTT. This gives the protein CASSEESDRGYSGELFF.